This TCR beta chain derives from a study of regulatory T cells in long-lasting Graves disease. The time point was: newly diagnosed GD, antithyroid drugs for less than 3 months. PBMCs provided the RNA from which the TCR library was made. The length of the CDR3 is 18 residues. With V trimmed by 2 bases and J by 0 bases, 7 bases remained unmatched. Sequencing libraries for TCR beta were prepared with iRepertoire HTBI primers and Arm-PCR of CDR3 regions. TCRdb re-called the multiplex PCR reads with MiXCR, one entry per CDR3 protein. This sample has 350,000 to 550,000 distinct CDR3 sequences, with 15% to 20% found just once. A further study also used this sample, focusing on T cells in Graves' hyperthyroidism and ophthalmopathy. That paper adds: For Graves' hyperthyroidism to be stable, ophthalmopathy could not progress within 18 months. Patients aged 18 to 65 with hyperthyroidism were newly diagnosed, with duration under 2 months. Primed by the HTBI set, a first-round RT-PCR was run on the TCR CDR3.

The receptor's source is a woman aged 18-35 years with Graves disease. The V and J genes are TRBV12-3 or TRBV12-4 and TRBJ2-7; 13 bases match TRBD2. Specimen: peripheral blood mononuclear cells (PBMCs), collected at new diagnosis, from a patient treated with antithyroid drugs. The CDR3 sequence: CASSLRLAGGPLSYEQYF. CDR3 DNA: TGTGCCAGCAGTTTAAGACTAGCGGGAGGTCCCCTCTCCTACGAGCAGTACTTC.